This TCR beta chain derives from a study of blood T cells in healthy people across ages. Findings and limits, study-wide: The percentage of naive T cells correlated strongly with TCR beta diversity.

Using a J-beta primer mix together with a sample-barcoded 5' primer, a second PCR was run for roughly 7 to 11 cycles. Each cDNA molecule was tagged by a template-switch adaptor with 12 random nucleotides. Each of the samples gave a minimum of 2.5 million paired-end reads that contained CDR3. TCRdb re-derived calls from the 5' RACE reads in MiXCR, one entry per CDR3 protein. The sample has about 1,800,000 distinct CDR3 sequences, approximately 30% seen once. There are a few counts of this clonotype. What it recognizes is unknown. A minimum of 7 million PBMCs was isolated per sample. Sequencing was done on a sample of blood. This TCR was sampled from a woman in her twenties or thirties in good health.

The CDR3 loop reads CAGEDRHSGTLYEQYF. The CDR3, as DNA: TGTGCCGGAGAAGACAGGCACTCCGGGACGCTCTACGAGCAGTACTTC. The rearrangement links TRBV6-2 or TRBV6-3 to TRBJ2-7; tentatively, D is TRBD1 (6 bases). The CDR3 is made up of 16 amino acids. V shed 11 bases and J shed 3 bases, with 26 bases lying between them. The germline CDR1 and CDR2 sequences are MNHEY and SVGEGT.